The 24 T cell receptor beta chains below come from one sample, sequenced in a study of post-analysis software for immune sequencing data. Study-wide findings and caveats: Patients carried roughly 5 TRBV segments more frequently than controls did, and TRBV5-6, TRBV5-1 and TRBV20-1 were among them.

No antigen has been assigned to these receptors. TCR beta cDNA libraries included unique molecular identifiers. Via MiXCR, TCRdb re-called the PCR reads, giving one row per CDR3 protein. This sample has a few hundred thousand distinct CDR3 sequences, with 30% to 45% found just once. The sequenced sample was blood. All receptors come from a girl between 5 and 17 years old with multiple sclerosis.

The V call is TRBV6-5, the J call TRBJ1-1; D is uncertain. The CDR3 extends over 14 amino acids. V lost 0 bases to trimming and J lost 2 bases, with 7 bases between them. Germline loops: CDR1 MNHEY, CDR2 SVGAGI. Written as DNA, the CDR3 is TGTGCCAGCAGTTACTCGAAGGCCAACACTGAAGCTTTCTTT. Translating it yields CASSYSKANTEAFF.

V is TRBV11-1 and J is TRBJ1-1; 8 positions agree with TRBD1. With V trimmed by 2 bases and J by 10 bases, 6 bases remained unmatched. The CDR3 covers 13 residues. Per germline, CDR1 SGHAT and CDR2 FQDESV (reference sequence). As DNA, the CDR3 is TGTGCCAGCAGCTTATCTACAGGGGGAGCAGCTTTCTTT. Amino acid sequence: CASSLSTGGAAFF. Using reference TRBV11-1 and TRBJ1-1 for the parts outside the CDR3, the full variable domain is EAEVAQSPRYKITEKSQAVAFWCDPISGHATLYWYRQILGQGPELLVQFQDESVVDDSQLPKDRFSAERLKGVDSTLKIQPAELGDSAMYLCASSLSTGGAAFFGQGTRLTVV.

The rearrangement links TRBV7-9 to TRBJ1-5; D ambiguous. CDR1 and CDR2 from the germline V gene are SEHNR and FQNEAQ (reference sequence). Trimming took off 5 bases at V and 11 bases at J, with 13 bases between the two ends. The CDR3 has 12 amino acids. The CDR3 reads CASSPLGETQHF. The CDR3 nucleotides are TGTGCCAGCAGCCCCCTTGGGGAAACCCAGCATTTT.

This clonotype was seen a few times. This chain joins TRBV9 and TRBJ1-2; D remains unclear. V dropped 3 bases and J dropped 0 bases, with 9 bases sitting between them. Germline CDR1 is SGDLS and CDR2 is YYNGEE. The CDR3 covers 14 residues. The DNA for the CDR3 is TGTGCCAGCAGCGCCGACCCAGCTAACTATGGCTACACCTTC. Translated, it gives CASSADPANYGYTF.

CDR3: CATSDTGSEGTDTQYF. Here the CDR3 DNA reads TGTGCCACCAGTGACACAGGGTCGGAGGGCACAGATACGCAGTATTTT. The chain carries TRBV24-1 and TRBJ2-3, with D maybe TRBD1 (6 bases). V was clipped by 4 bases and J by 1 base, with 14 bases between them. The CDR3 has 16 amino acids. Germline CDR1 is KGHDR and CDR2 is SFDVKD.

This clonotype was detected a few times. The CDR3 DNA sequence: TGTGCCAGCAGCCAAGATCCGGAGCGGGGGGGCCAAGAGACCCAGTACTTC. Translated, it gives CASSQDPERGGQETQYF. The chain joins TRBV3-1 to TRBJ2-5; 10 nucleotides agree with TRBD2. V gave up 0 bases and J gave up 1 base; unmatched junction bases: 5. CDR3 length: 17 amino acids. The V gene's germline CDR1 is LGHDT and CDR2 YNNKEL (reference sequence).

This clonotype was seen ten or more times. V gene TRBV7-6 combines with J gene TRBJ2-5; D tentatively reads TRBD1 or TRBD2 (6 bases each). Germline V CDR1 and CDR2: SGHVS, FNYEAQ. V was clipped by 4 bases and J by 5 bases, with 17 bases between them. The CDR3 sequence is 15 residues long. This CDR3 reads CASSSPSQGRETQYF. CDR3 DNA sequence: TGTGCCAGCAGCTCGCCAAGCCAGGGGAGGGAGACCCAGTACTTC.

The DNA of the CDR3 is TGCGCCAGCAGCCCCGGGGCAGTGGGGGGCTATGGCTACACCTTC. The encoded protein is CASSPGAVGGYGYTF. The chain recombines TRBV5-1 with TRBJ1-2; D may be TRBD1 (5 bases). The germline gives CDR1 SGHRS, CDR2 YFSETQ. Deletions cut 4 bases from V and 4 bases from J, with 17 bases between. This CDR3 has 15 residues.

This clonotype was detected only a few times. The chain couples TRBV6-2 or TRBV6-3 to TRBJ1-2, with 9 bases matching TRBD1. The CDR3 extends over 16 amino acids. CDR1 and CDR2 from the germline V gene are MNHEY and SVGEGT. The J segment lost 3 bases and the V segment lost 6 bases, leaving 11 bases of the junction unmatched. This CDR3 is CASSDEGTGMDYGYTF. CDR3 DNA: TGTGCCAGCAGCGATGAAGGGACAGGGATGGACTATGGCTACACCTTC.

The chain links TRBV11-2 to TRBJ2-5; no reliable D call. The CDR3 sequence is 12 residues long. Germline assignment: CDR1 SGHAT and CDR2 FQNNGV. The germline V and J ends were trimmed by 3 bases and 4 bases, with 6 bases remaining between them. CDR3 in DNA: TGTGCCAGCAGCTTCATACGAGAGACCCAGTACTTC. Protein: CASSFIRETQYF.

This clonotype was found a few times. The V gene is TRBV20-1, the J gene TRBJ1-2; no firm D call. Trimming removed 6 bases from V and 7 bases from J, with 18 bases in between. CDR1 DFQATT and CDR2 SNEGSKA come from the germline V gene (reference sequence). The CDR3 runs 13 residues. CDR3 coding DNA: TGCAGTGCCCTTCCGGGAGGCAGTGGTGGCTACACCTTC. Residues: CSALPGGSGGYTF.

Only a few counts were recorded for this clonotype. The chain combines TRBV7-8 with TRBJ1-5; no reliable D call. The CDR3 has 15 residues. Per the germline V gene, CDR1 is SGHVS and CDR2 is FQNEAQ. V dropped 1 base and J dropped 2 bases, with 9 bases sitting between them. The CDR3 DNA follows: TGTGCCAGCAGCTTAGGGAGAGCAGGCAATCAGCCCCAGCATTTT. Protein: CASSLGRAGNQPQHF.

This clonotype came up a few times. CDR3 DNA sequence: TGCGCCAGCAGCTCTACAGGGGTAGAAGGCTATGGCTACACCTTC. Translation: CASSSTGVEGYGYTF. The chain combines TRBV5-1 with TRBJ1-2; 7 nucleotides line up with TRBD1. Germline V CDR1 and CDR2: SGHRS, YFSETQ. The V segment lost 3 bases and the J segment 4 bases; nucleotides outside the gene matches: 9. The CDR3 length is 15 residues.

V gene TRBV20-1 combines with J gene TRBJ2-1; 11 nucleotides align to TRBD2. Germline V lookup: CDR1 DFQATT, CDR2 SNEGSKA (reference sequence). The CDR3 runs 15 residues. V was clipped by 1 base and J by 10 bases; unmatched bases: 9. The CDR3 region is CSARAPTSGGREQFF. CDR3 bases: TGCAGTGCTAGAGCTCCAACTAGCGGGGGTCGGGAGCAGTTCTTC.

This chain joins TRBV7-2 and TRBJ2-5; D call uncertain. CDR1 and CDR2 (germline): SGHTA, FQGNSA. The CDR3 sequence is 13 residues long. V was cut by 5 bases and J by 2 bases, with 9 bases left in between. Here the CDR3 reads CASSKGPQETQYF. For the CDR3, the DNA is TGTGCCAGCAGCAAAGGGCCTCAAGAGACCCAGTACTTC.

The chain combines TRBV27 with TRBJ2-7; TRBD1 matches 8 bases. V gave up 6 bases and J gave up 3 bases; unmatched junction bases: 4. Germline V lookup: CDR1 MNHEY, CDR2 SMNVEV (reference sequence). The CDR3 runs 13 residues. Here the CDR3 DNA reads TGTGCCAGCAGACGACAGGGGAACTACGAGCAGTACTTC. Amino acid sequence: CASRRQGNYEQYF.

This clonotype was counted at least ten times. The V call is TRBV7-3, the J call TRBJ2-1, with 8 nucleotides matching TRBD2. Germline V gives CDR1 SGHTA, CDR2 FQGTGA. With V trimmed by 5 bases and J by 5 bases, 14 bases remained unmatched. CDR3 size: 17 residues. The CDR3 sequence is CASSHKGPTSGHNEQFF. CDR3 nucleotide sequence: TGTGCCAGCAGCCACAAGGGCCCCACTAGCGGACACAATGAGCAGTTCTTC.

This clonotype was seen a few times. The chain's CDR3 is CASSYGKGGYEQYF. CDR3 bases: TGTGCCAGCAGTTATGGCAAGGGGGGTTACGAGCAGTACTTC. V usage is TRBV6-5 and J usage is TRBJ2-7, with D perhaps assigned TRBD1 or TRBD2 (6 bases each). The CDR3 length is 14 residues. V lost 3 bases and J lost 4, with 13 bases in between. Germline-derived CDR1 and CDR2 are MNHEY and SVGAGI.

This clonotype was seen many times. The chain is built from TRBV7-2 and TRBJ2-3; D is possibly TRBD1 (5 bases). The CDR3 is 13 amino acids. Germline values: CDR1 SGHTA, CDR2 FQGNSA. The ends were cut back, 4 bases at V and 5 bases at J, with 10 bases in the middle. CDR3 sequence: CASSSEGVDTQYF. In DNA, the CDR3 is TGTGCCAGCAGCTCTGAAGGGGTAGATACGCAGTATTTT.

The CDR3 here is CASRDRVSTDTQYF. In DNA, the CDR3 is TGTGCCAGCAGGGACCGAGTAAGCACAGATACGCAGTATTTT. The genes are TRBV28 and TRBJ2-3; D gene unclear. There are 14 residues in the CDR3. V was clipped by 6 bases and J by 0 bases, with 10 bases between them. CDR1 is MDHEN and CDR2 is SYDVKM in the germline V gene.

The chain links TRBV12-3 or TRBV12-4 to TRBJ1-2; no clear D. CDR3 length equals 17 residues. The V end was cut by 2 bases, the J end by 5 bases, with 21 bases between. CDR3 in DNA: TGTGCCAGCAGTTTAAGGCAGTTGAGTCCCTCTCTGTATGGCTACACCTTC. It is translated as CASSLRQLSPSLYGYTF.

The chain employs TRBV2 and TRBJ2-3; D is unresolved. The CDR3 spans 12 residues. Trimming took off 2 bases at V and 6 bases at J, with 6 bases between the two ends. Per the germline V gene, CDR1 is SNHLY and CDR2 is FYNNEI. The CDR3 reads CASSEFGDTQYF. The CDR3 coding sequence is TGTGCCAGCAGTGAATTTGGTGATACGCAGTATTTT. The entire variable domain, with the rest obtained from reference TRBV2 and TRBJ2-3, is as follows: EPEVTQTPSHQVTQMGQEVILRCVPISNHLYFYWYRQILGQKVEFLVSFYNNEISEKSEIFDDQFSVERPDGSNFTLKIRSTKLEDSAMYFCASSEFGDTQYFGPGTRLTVL.

The table lists this clonotype with many counts. A read error may be the cause here, since a much bigger clone is one base away. This chain connects TRBV5-1 to TRBJ2-6; D possibly matches TRBD1 or TRBD2 (5 bases each). The CDR3 has 13 residues. The germline V gene has CDR1 SGHRS and CDR2 YFSETQ. The CDR3 nucleotides are TGCGCCAGCAGCTTTCCCGGGGCCAACGTCCGGACTTTC. Translating gives CASSFPGANVRTF.

The rearrangement uses TRBV7-9 and TRBJ1-2, with D perhaps TRBD1 (5 bases). The CDR3 runs 13 residues. Germline V CDR1 and CDR2: SEHNR, FQNEAQ (reference sequence). V lost 7 bases to trimming and J lost 3 bases, with 12 bases between them. In nucleotides, the CDR3 is TGTGCCAGCATTTCGGGGGAGGACTATGGCTACACCTTC. This codes for CASISGEDYGYTF.